The 17 T cell receptor beta chains listed next were all sequenced from one sample in a study of T-cell memory formation after mild COVID-19. TCRdb re-analysed the 5' RACE reads in MiXCR, keeping a single row per CDR3 protein. The table shows 350,000 to 500,000 distinct CDR3 sequences, with over 15% occurring only once. The specimen sequenced was PBMCs or a T cell subset sorted from them (not recorded which). These receptors all stem from an adult woman who had mild COVID-19 (a few samples of this study predate the infection). Cell type and time point are not known.

This clonotype was recorded a few times. The chain couples TRBV7-8 to TRBJ1-1; no reliable D call. The CDR3 has 13 amino acids. Trimming shortened V by 10 bases and J by 4 bases, and 16 bases separated the two germline ends. Germline CDR1 and CDR2: SGHVS and FQNEAQ. CDR3 DNA: TGTGCCACTAAAGTAAGGTTCGGCACTGAAGCTTTCTTT. Its protein product is CATKVRFGTEAFF.

This clonotype was detected only a few times. This chain links TRBV18 with TRBJ2-5, with 10 nucleotides matching TRBD1. Per the germline V gene, CDR1 is KGHSH and CDR2 is LQKENI. Trimming took 6 bases from V and 4 from J; bases not matched to a gene: 5. The CDR3 spans 14 residues. CDR3 sequence (DNA): TGTGCCAGCTCTTCGACAGGGGGCATAGAGACCCAGTACTTC. It yields the protein CASSSTGGIETQYF.

This clonotype was counted between two and nine times. The chain combines TRBV24-1 with TRBJ1-2; no clear D gene. Trimming removed 5 bases from V and 2 bases from J, with 11 bases in between. This CDR3 spans 14 amino acids. Germline V gives CDR1 KGHDR, CDR2 SFDVKD. CDR3 nucleotides: TGTGCCACCAGTGCCGGCGGTTCAAACTATGGCTACACCTTC. Its protein product is CATSAGGSNYGYTF.

The rearrangement links TRBV30 to TRBJ1-5; 7 nucleotides agree with TRBD1. J gave up 1 base and V 2 bases, and 5 bases lay outside the gene matches. This CDR3 has 15 amino acids. CDR1 is GTSNPN, CDR2 SVGIG, per germline (reference sequence). CDR3 nucleotides: TGTGCCTGGAGTAACAGGGGAGGGAGCAATCAGCCCCAGCATTTT. The encoded protein is CAWSNRGGSNQPQHF.

This clonotype was observed many times. V is TRBV5-1 and J is TRBJ1-1; 9 bases match TRBD1. The length of the CDR3 is 16 residues. Germline values: CDR1 SGHRS, CDR2 YFSETQ. V lost 0 bases, J lost 0 bases, and 3 bases stayed unmatched. The CDR3 nucleotides read TGCGCCAGCAGCTTGGCCGGGACAGGGTTGAACACTGAAGCTTTCTTT. Protein sequence: CASSLAGTGLNTEAFF.

This clonotype was counted only a few times. The V gene is TRBV12-3 or TRBV12-4, the J gene TRBJ2-3; 9 positions match TRBD1. The CDR3 length is 16 residues. Germline trimming cut 7 bases from V and 2 bases from J; bases unmatched to any gene: 10. CDR3 protein: CASTGQTGGLTDTQYF. The CDR3 coding sequence is TGTGCCAGCACTGGGCAGACAGGGGGTCTCACAGATACGCAGTATTTT.

A note on this clonotype: One junction end disagrees with the germline gene, perhaps due to a read error. V usage is TRBV5-1 and J usage is TRBJ2-5; 12 bases agree with TRBD1. Germline-derived CDR1 and CDR2 are SGHRS and YFSETQ. This CDR3 is built from 17 residues. CDR3 in DNA: TGCGCCAGCAGCTCAGAACCGGGACAGGGGGCGCGACAGACACAGTACTTC. Translating it yields CASSSEPGQGARQTQYF.

This clonotype was seen a handful of times. The chain couples TRBV4-1 to TRBJ1-2; D is undetermined. Trimming removed 2 bases at V and 7 bases at J, with 11 bases between. CDR3 length: 13 amino acids. Looked up from germline, CDR1 is MGHRA and CDR2 is YSYEKL. The CDR3 nucleotides read TGCGCCAGCAGCCAACCCCTCGAGTTTGGCTACACCTTC. Its protein is CASSQPLEFGYTF.

The chain is built from TRBV18 and TRBJ1-1, with D hard to call. Per the germline V gene, CDR1 is KGHSH and CDR2 is LQKENI. V gave up 2 bases and J gave up 3 bases, with 13 bases separating them. The CDR3 has 15 amino acids. The CDR3 sequence is CASSPEPLRDTEAFF. CDR3 bases: TGTGCCAGCTCACCAGAACCGCTTCGGGACACTGAAGCTTTCTTT.

This clonotype came up a few times. This chain joins TRBV7-9 and TRBJ2-1; D might be TRBD1 (6 bases). Germline V gene sequence: CDR1 SEHNR, CDR2 FQNEAQ (reference sequence). V lost 10 bases and J lost 8, with 21 bases in between. The length of the CDR3 is 14 residues. Here the CDR3 DNA reads TGTGCCACCCTCCCCCCGGACAGACGACATGAGCAGTTCTTC. It translates to CATLPPDRRHEQFF.

This clonotype was recorded at least ten times. The rearrangement uses TRBV5-1 and TRBJ2-1, with D perhaps being TRBD1 or TRBD2 (5 bases each). Germline assignment: CDR1 SGHRS and CDR2 YFSETQ. V was cut by 0 bases and J by 2 bases, with 12 bases left in between. This CDR3 is 16 amino acids long. This CDR3 reads CASSLAPGRTYNEQFF. CDR3 nucleotide sequence: TGCGCCAGCAGCTTGGCCCCGGGACGGACCTACAATGAGCAGTTCTTC.

The J gene is TRBJ2-1, the V gene TRBV12-3 or TRBV12-4; 13 bases align to TRBD2. Trimming removed 3 bases from V and 6 bases from J; junction bases left unmatched: 5. The CDR3 sequence is 16 residues long. CDR3 sequence reads: CASSFRTSGRANEQFF. CDR3 nucleotide sequence: TGTGCCAGCAGTTTCCGTACTAGCGGGAGGGCCAATGAGCAGTTCTTC.

This clonotype has a handful of counts. J is TRBJ2-5 and V is TRBV5-1, with 9 bases that match TRBD1. J was trimmed by 3 bases and V by 3 bases; bases with no gene match: 6. Germline CDR1 and CDR2: SGHRS and YFSETQ. This CDR3 has 15 amino acids. The DNA of the CDR3 is TGCGCCAGCAGCTCCGGACAGGGGACGGAAGAGACCCAGTACTTC. Amino acids: CASSSGQGTEETQYF. The whole variable domain, remainder taken from reference TRBV5-1 and TRBJ2-5, is KAGVTQTPRYLIKTRGQQVTLSCSPISGHRSVSWYQQTPGQGLQFLFEYFSETQRNKGNFPGRFSGRQFSNSRSEMNVSTLELGDSALYLCASSSGQGTEETQYFGPGTRLLVL.

The chain uses TRBV4-1 and TRBJ2-7; 10 bases line up with TRBD2. Germline CDR1 is MGHRA and CDR2 is YSYEKL. The CDR3 consists of 17 residues. The junction had 12 bases not matched to a gene; V was cut back by 4 bases and J by 3 bases. The CDR3 sequence is CASSRPYSSGGYYEQYF. As DNA, the CDR3 is TGCGCCAGCAGCCGACCCTATTCTAGCGGGGGTTACTACGAGCAGTACTTC.

The chain employs TRBV6-1 and TRBJ2-1, with D perhaps matching TRBD2 (6 bases). The germline gives CDR1 MNHNS, CDR2 SASEGT. This CDR3 comprises 16 residues. The germline V and J ends were trimmed by 4 bases and 3 bases, with 16 bases remaining between them. The CDR3 DNA sequence: TGTGCCAGCAGTGGCCGTGGGGGGATGAACTACAATGAGCAGTTCTTC. Translation gives CASSGRGGMNYNEQFF.

The J gene is TRBJ1-2, the V gene TRBV18, with 10 nucleotides matching TRBD1. Losses at the gene ends were 3 bases for V and 4 bases for J; bases not matched to a gene: 2. Germline assignment: CDR1 KGHSH and CDR2 LQKENI. The CDR3 extends over 14 amino acids. CDR3 amino acids: CASSPGQGIYGYTF. CDR3 DNA: TGTGCCAGCTCACCGGGACAGGGGATCTATGGCTACACCTTC.

The V gene is TRBV20-1, the J gene TRBJ2-2; D not resolved. Per the germline V gene, CDR1 is DFQATT and CDR2 is SNEGSKA (reference sequence). The CDR3 sequence is 13 residues long. Trimming stripped 6 bases from V and 2 bases from J, with 10 bases between. CDR3 coding DNA: TGCAGTGCGGTCCTCGATAACACCGGGGAGCTGTTTTTT. It encodes CSAVLDNTGELFF.